These 15 T cell receptor beta chains originate from one sample sequenced in a study of cytomegalovirus exposure and HLA in healthy donors. The PCR employed 60 Vbeta primers together with 13 Jbeta primers. The table came from immunoSEQ multiplex PCR; TCRdb's copy has only in-frame clones and leaves some out. The sample carries roughly 78,000 clones, approximately 57% recorded once. The source material was PBMCs. Every receptor here comes from a man aged 30-40 years in good health and CMV-seropositive.

J is TRBJ2-2 and V is TRBV6-1; 10 bases line up with TRBD1. Trimming cost V 9 bases and J 3 bases; bases outside gene matches: 4. This CDR3 comprises 14 residues. The germline CDR1 and CDR2 sequences are MNHNS and SASEGT. CDR3 nucleotides: TGTGCCAGTAGACAGGGGGCAGACACCGGGGAGCTGTTTTTT. It encodes CASRQGADTGELFF.

J is TRBJ2-7 and V is TRBV5-1, with TRBD2 matching over 9 bases. The V gene end was trimmed by 0 bases and the J gene end by 2 bases; junction bases not matched to a gene: 6. From germline, CDR1 is SGHRS and CDR2 YFSETQ. The CDR3 has 16 amino acids. CDR3: CASSLGPSSGTYEQYF. The CDR3 DNA reads TGCGCCAGCAGCTTGGGACCTTCTAGCGGGACCTACGAGCAGTACTTC.

This chain uses TRBV7-9 with TRBJ2-1, with D uncertain. The CDR3 is 14 amino acids. V was cut by 1 base and J by 2 bases, with 6 bases left in between. The germline gives CDR1 SEHNR, CDR2 FQNEAQ (reference sequence). In DNA form, the CDR3 reads TGTGCCAGCAGCTTAGTTAGTACCTACAATGAGCAGTTCTTC. Translating gives CASSLVSTYNEQFF.

This chain uses TRBV9 with TRBJ1-2, with D maybe TRBD1 (6 bases). Germline V gene data show CDR1 as SGDLS and CDR2 as YYNGEE. The CDR3 runs 16 residues. V was pared by 4 bases and J by 5 bases, with 21 bases between. CDR3 region: CASSSDSGTNPYGYTF. The CDR3 DNA reads TGTGCCAGCAGCTCAGACTCCGGGACAAACCCTTATGGCTACACCTTC.

The count of this clone is one. The chain links TRBV29-1 to TRBJ2-3; 10 nucleotides line up with TRBD2. The CDR3 spans 15 residues. V gave up 4 bases and J gave up 3 bases; unmatched junction bases: 7. Germline V lookup: CDR1 SQVTM, CDR2 ANQGSEA. The CDR3 DNA reads as TGCAGCGTTGGGACTAGCGGCTCTAGGACAGATACGCAGTATTTT. It specifies CSVGTSGSRTDTQYF.

This clone was detected once. The CDR3 sequence: CSGGGGAVTDTQYF. DNA of the CDR3: TGCAGCGGCGGGGGGGGCGCCGTCACAGATACGCAGTATTTT. V is TRBV29-1 and J is TRBJ2-3; TRBD2 matches at 9 bases. Per the germline V gene, CDR1 is SQVTM and CDR2 is ANQGSEA. The CDR3 runs to 14 residues. Trimming removed 7 bases from V and 2 bases from J; junction bases left unmatched: 7.

This clone was counted only a few times. The rearrangement joins TRBV27 to TRBJ2-3; possible D gene TRBD2, 7 bases. With 0 bases removed from V and 4 bases from J, the gap between germline ends came to 11 bases. Germline CDR1 and CDR2: MNHEY and SMNVEV (reference sequence). The length of the CDR3 is 15 residues. The CDR3 spells CASSLSGGAADTQYF. The DNA for the CDR3 is TGTGCCAGCAGTTTATCGGGGGGGGCAGCAGATACGCAGTATTTT.

This CDR3 is CASSYVAGGLYEQYF. Written as DNA, the CDR3 is TGTGCCAGCAGTTACGTGGCGGGAGGTTTGTACGAGCAGTACTTC. The genes are TRBV6-5 and TRBJ2-7; TRBD2 matches at 8 bases. The germline CDR1 and CDR2 sequences are MNHEY and SVGAGI. The CDR3 has 15 residues. The V and J ends lost 2 bases and 4 bases, in that order; junction bases with no gene match: 7.

The chain has TRBV9 and TRBJ2-1, with TRBD1 as a possible D gene (5 bases). CDR3 size: 15 residues. The V gene lost 4 bases and the J gene lost 8 bases, with 19 bases spanning the gap. CDR1 is SGDLS and CDR2 is YYNGEE in the germline V gene. The DNA for the CDR3 is TGTGCCAGCAGCCCCCGCCACGGCAGGGAAGATGAGCAGTTCTTC. Amino acids: CASSPRHGREDEQFF.

This clone was detected a few times. This chain joins TRBV9 and TRBJ1-1; 9 bases align to TRBD1. The V gene end was trimmed by 3 bases and the J gene end by 6 bases; junction bases not matched to a gene: 9. Germline assignment: CDR1 SGDLS and CDR2 YYNGEE. The CDR3 is made up of 15 amino acids. The DNA for the CDR3 is TGTGCCAGCAGCGCAGAACAGGGGGCGAGTGCTGAAGCTTTCTTT. Its protein is CASSAEQGASAEAFF.

This chain connects TRBV5-4 to TRBJ2-7, with a weak D call TRBD2 (5 bases). There are 11 residues in the CDR3. Between the trimmed V and J ends, which lost 4 bases and 3 bases, there was a span of 5 bases. Germline V lookup: CDR1 SGHNT, CDR2 YYREEE (reference sequence). CDR3 sequence reads: CASSAGYEQYF. As DNA, the CDR3 is TGTGCCAGCAGCGCGGGCTACGAGCAGTACTTC.

The table lists this clone with a count of one. This chain connects TRBV5-6 to TRBJ2-4, with 12 bases lining up with TRBD2. Trimming cost V 3 bases and J 7 bases; bases outside gene matches: 2. The CDR3 totals 14 residues. Germline-derived CDR1 and CDR2 are SGHDT and YYEEEE. CDR3 nucleotide sequence: TGTGCCAGCAGCTCACTAGCGGGGGGCAACATTCAGTACTTC. Its translation: CASSSLAGGNIQYF.

This rearrangement joins TRBV7-2 to TRBJ2-1; 7 bases fit TRBD2. This CDR3 is built from 15 residues. In germline, CDR1 is SGHTA, CDR2 FQGNSA. V dropped 5 bases and J dropped 4; count of bases not matched to a gene: 8. CDR3 in DNA: TGTGCCAGCAGCCTTAGAGGGCGGGAGTACAATGAGCAGTTCTTC. Translating it yields CASSLRGREYNEQFF. The complete variable domain, with remaining parts taken from reference TRBV7-2 and TRBJ2-1, reads GAGVSQSPSNKVTEKGKDVELRCDPISGHTALYWYRQSLGQGLEFLIYFQGNSAPDKSGLPSDRFSAERTGGSVSTLTIQRTQQEDSAVYLCASSLRGREYNEQFFGPGTRLTVL.

This chain links TRBV28 with TRBJ1-4; possible D gene TRBD1, 5 bases. CDR1 MDHEN and CDR2 SYDVKM come from the germline V gene. The CDR3 runs to 15 residues. V was trimmed by 7 bases and J by 8 bases, leaving 20 bases between them. CDR3 DNA: TGTGCCAGCAAAAGGCCCGGGACTTCTGAAGAAAAACTGTTTTTT. It is translated as CASKRPGTSEEKLFF.

This clone was detected a few times. Other DNA sequences in the same sample also yield this CDR3. The CDR3 sequence: CASSLDRGTDTQYF. DNA for the CDR3: TGTGCCAGCAGCTTAGACAGGGGCACAGATACGCAGTATTTT. The rearrangement links TRBV7-2 to TRBJ2-3, with a weak D call TRBD1 (6 bases). The CDR3 sequence is 14 residues long. Germline CDR1 and CDR2: SGHTA and FQGNSA. The V end lost 1 base, the J end lost 1 base, and 6 bases lay between the germline ends.